The 21 T cell receptor beta chains below all came from one sample that was sequenced in a study of CXCR3-negative and CXCR3-positive naive CD8 T cells. Study observations and caveats: Naive cells that were CXCR3-positive had more hydrophobic TRB CDR3s (compared with CXCR3-negative naive cells).

TRB cDNA was prepared as libraries by UMI-labeled 5' RACE. TCRdb re-called the 5' RACE reads, yielding one record per CDR3 amino acid sequence without DNA. The sample table sets out 120,000 to 150,000 distinct CDR3 sequences. These receptors have no known antigen. The sample comprised naive CXCR3+ CD8+ T cells from blood. This sample's subset: CD45RO-CCR7+CD27+CD95- naive CD8+ T cells expressing CXCR3 (TNR3+). These receptors were collected from a human donor in good health. Some clones in this sample may be carry-over from other donors' samples.

The genes are TRBV19 and TRBJ2-3; TCRdb picks TRBD1, but there is no DNA to check that call. The CDR3 length is 15 residues. The germline V gene encodes CDR1 LNHDA and CDR2 SQIVND (reference sequence). The CDR3 protein is CASSLRTGGLDTQYF.

This chain joins TRBV13 and TRBJ2-1; TCRdb's D call of TRBD2 is untestable without DNA. The germline V gene has CDR1 PRHDT and CDR2 FYEKMQ (reference sequence). The CDR3 is 15 residues long. CDR3 loop: CASSERLAGDNEQFF.

J is TRBJ2-3 and V is TRBV6-6; there is no DNA to check the TCRdb D call of TRBD1. This CDR3 region has 15 residues. Germline V gives CDR1 MNHNY, CDR2 SVGAGI (reference sequence). The CDR3 is CASSPGTASVDTQYF.

This chain links TRBV7-6 with TRBJ2-1; absent DNA, TCRdb's TRBD1 call cannot be checked. The CDR3 length is 16 residues. Germline V CDR1 and CDR2: SGHVS, FNYEAQ. CDR3: CAGSRVPGGVDDEQFF.

The chain recombines TRBV9 with TRBJ2-1; the D call from TCRdb, TRBD1, cannot be confirmed without DNA. The CDR3 contains 13 residues. Germline V CDR1 and CDR2: SGDLS, YYNGEE. CDR3 sequence reads: CASKPGDDNEQFF. Filled out from reference TRBV9 and TRBJ2-1, the complete variable domain reads DSGVTQTPKHLITATGQRVTLRCSPRSGDLSVYWYQQSLDQGLQFLIQYYNGEERAKGNILERFSAQQFPDLHSELNLSSLELGDSALYFCASKPGDDNEQFFGPGTRLTVL.

The V gene is TRBV6-6, the J gene TRBJ2-7; checking the TCRdb D call of TRBD1 is not possible without DNA. The CDR3 is 12 residues long. Germline lookup yields CDR1 MNHNY and CDR2 SVGAGI (reference sequence). The CDR3 loop is CASSPSPFEQYF.

This chain links TRBV29-1 with TRBJ1-5. Germline CDR1 and CDR2: SQVTM and ANQGSEA. The CDR3 has 13 residues. The CDR3 is CSVEEPGIQPQHF.

V and J are TRBV29-1 and TRBJ1-1; checking the TCRdb D call of TRBD1 is not possible without DNA. CDR3 length: 15 residues. Germline CDR1 and CDR2: SQVTM and ANQGSEA. The CDR3: CSVEEGTGDGTEAFF.

The chain links TRBV19 to TRBJ1-5; TCRdb reports TRBD1, a call that lacks DNA to check it against. The length of the CDR3 is 14 residues. Germline V CDR1 and CDR2: LNHDA, SQIVND (reference sequence). CDR3 protein: CASSQTELNQPQHF.

The genes are TRBV10-3 and TRBJ2-7; TCRdb names TRBD2, which stays unverified in the absence of DNA. CDR3 length equals 14 residues. Germline V gene sequence: CDR1 ENHRY, CDR2 SYGVKD. The CDR3 spells CATLGGSASYEQYF.

This chain links TRBV4-3 with TRBJ2-1; the D gene TCRdb calls, TRBD2, cannot be checked with no DNA. Germline V gives CDR1 LGHNA, CDR2 YSLEER. CDR3 length: 14 residues. The CDR3 is CASSQDPPYNEQFF.

The chain combines TRBV5-1 with TRBJ2-7; TCRdb's D call of TRBD2 is untestable without DNA. This CDR3 is built from 12 residues. Germline CDR1 and CDR2: SGHRS and YFSETQ. Here the CDR3 reads CASSDSLGEQYF.

The J gene is TRBJ2-1, the V gene TRBV7-3. Germline-derived CDR1 and CDR2 are SGHTA and FQGTGA. This CDR3 comprises 12 residues. The CDR3 region is CASSSQHNEQFF.

V is TRBV7-9 and J is TRBJ2-3; the TCRdb call, TRBD2, lacks DNA for checking. This CDR3 has 15 amino acids. CDR1 and CDR2 (germline): SEHNR, FQNEAQ (reference sequence). The CDR3 is CASSLGFAEEYTQYF.

The rearrangement uses TRBV13 and TRBJ2-1; TCRdb calls TRBD1, which cannot be checked without DNA. CDR3 length equals 16 residues. CDR1 and CDR2 from the germline V gene are PRHDT and FYEKMQ (reference sequence). This CDR3 reads CASSWLFGGGYNEQFF.

CDR3 in amino acids: CASSPDNNEQFF. This sequence joins TRBV3-1 and TRBJ2-1. CDR1 is LGHDT, CDR2 YNNKEL, per germline (reference sequence). This CDR3 has 12 amino acids.

This sequence joins TRBV5-1 and TRBJ2-3; the TCRdb call, TRBD2, lacks DNA for checking. Germline CDR1 and CDR2: SGHRS and YFSETQ. This CDR3 contains 13 residues. The CDR3 loop is CASSAGGPDTQYF.

This chain connects TRBV29-1 to TRBJ2-1; TCRdb's D call, TRBD1, is unchecked because there is no DNA. The V gene's germline CDR1 is SQVTM and CDR2 ANQGSEA. The CDR3 loop spans 17 amino acids. Here the CDR3 reads CSVETPQQESSYNEQFF.

V is TRBV21-1 and J is TRBJ2-1; TCRdb names TRBD1, which stays unverified in the absence of DNA. TRBV21-1 is reported as a pseudogene. The CDR3 length is 18 residues. The CDR3 here is CASGGGDRTLLSYNEQFF.

The rearrangement joins TRBV12-3 or TRBV12-4 to TRBJ1-2; absent DNA, TCRdb's TRBD1 call cannot be checked. CDR3 length: 13 residues. This chain's CDR3 is CASGRDRTYGYTF.

The chain has TRBV10-3 and TRBJ2-1. The germline gives CDR1 ENHRY, CDR2 SYGVKD. The CDR3 is 16 residues long. CDR3 protein: CAISVGQDTVYNEQFF.